This T cell receptor beta chain was sequenced for a study of CXCR3-negative and CXCR3-positive naive CD8 T cells. All TRB cDNA libraries came from 5' RACE performed with UMI labels. TCRdb reanalyzed the 5' RACE reads, giving one entry per CDR3 protein sequence and no DNA. The sample table includes 100,000 to 150,000 distinct CDR3 sequences. Germline CDR1 MDHEN, CDR2 SYDVKM. The CDR3 length is 20 residues. The sequenced material came from naive CXCR3- CD8+ T cells from blood. Subset of the sample: CD45RO-CCR7+CD27+CD95- naive CD8+ T cells lacking CXCR3 (TNR3-). The source of this sequence is a human donor in good health. Some clones in this sample may be carry-over from other donors' samples. The rearrangement uses TRBV28 and TRBJ2-1; TCRdb's D call, TRBD2, is unchecked because there is no DNA. The CDR3 loop reads CASSLGLVPKATSNLNEQFF.